This entry is about one T cell receptor beta chain. TCRdb re-called the PCR reads through MiXCR, storing one row per CDR3 protein. The repertoire consists of 15,000 to 20,000 distinct CDR3 sequences, with approximately 43% occurring once and the leading ten covering around 41%. The entry originates in a study of tumor-infiltrating lymphocytes in oesophageal squamous cell carcinoma. The CDR3 covers 13 residues. The germline V gene has CDR1 SGDLS and CDR2 YYNGEE. The sequence derives from a female donor with esophageal squamous cell carcinoma. The material sequenced was blood. The chain joins TRBV9 to TRBJ2-4; D gene ambiguous. The last part of the DNA fits TRBJ2-7 better; the J call may be wrong. This CDR3 reads CASSVAPEDEQYF. DNA of the CDR3: TGTGCCAGCAGCGTAGCCCCCGAGGACGAGCAGTACTTC.